This T cell receptor (beta chain) was identified in a study of cytomegalovirus exposure and HLA in healthy donors. Study overall: Ancestry clustering placed 70% to 85% of around 400 genotyped donors in the Caucasian-associated cluster. Overall study results and limits: Using a false discovery rate of 0.05, a later analysis showed that approximately 17,000 TCR beta sequences were associated with HLA alleles. In an earlier analysis, most TCR beta V segments were productive about 90% or about 30% of the time.

On this clone itself: Its cognate antigen is unknown.

This CDR3 has 15 residues. V gave up 5 bases and J gave up 2 bases; unmatched junction bases: 5. Germline CDR1 reads SSHAT; CDR2 reads FNYEAQ (reference sequence). PCR involved 60 Vbeta and 13 Jbeta primers. Measured with immunoSEQ multiplex PCR; TCRdb has only the in-frame clones, and not every one. The table has about 170,000 clones, 60% to 80% seen once. Input material: PBMCs. This clonotype was sampled from a man in his forties in good health and CMV-seronegative. V gene TRBV7-7 combines with J gene TRBJ2-1; 8 bases map to TRBD1. The chain's CDR3 is CASSPAGQAYNEQFF. The CDR3 DNA sequence: TGTGCCAGCAGCCCCGCGGGACAGGCCTACAATGAGCAGTTCTTC. The full variable domain, rest sourced from reference TRBV7-7 and TRBJ2-1, is GAGVSQSPRYKVTKRGQDVTLRCDPISSHATLYWYQQALGQGPEFLTYFNYEAQPDKSGLPSDRFSAERPEGSISTLTIQRTEQRDSAMYRCASSPAGQAYNEQFFGPGTRLTVL.